The 17 T cell receptor beta chains in this list originate from one sample, sequenced in a study of vaccination and CD4 T cells after COVID-19. Time point specified: late sampling 161 to 241 days after vaccination in a few convalescent patients. Sample treatment: approximately nine-day PBMC culture with coronavirus spike peptide pools or control peptides (ViraFEST assay). With the Oncomine TCR Beta short-read assay, DNA from cultured CD4+ T cells was sequenced. TCRdb independently ran MiXCR on the PCR reads; one entry per CDR3 protein. This table holds tens of thousands of distinct CDR3 sequences, approximately 41% found once. These TCRs' antigens remain unknown. The sample consisted of CD4+ T cells from blood, cultured in vitro, taken about 7 months after SARS-CoV-2 vaccination. The source of these receptors is a human donor who had recovered from COVID-19.

By share, this clonotype counts as medium-sized (0.01 to 0.1%). This chain joins TRBV7-2 and TRBJ2-7; D is perhaps TRBD1 (5 bases). The CDR3 length is 15 residues. Germline CDR1 is SGHTA and CDR2 is FQGNSA. V was cut by 6 bases and J by 0 bases, with 15 bases left in between. In DNA form, the CDR3 reads TGTGCCAGCAGGAAAGGGCAGGGCAACTCCTACGAGCAGTACTTC. This translates into CASRKGQGNSYEQYF.

The V and J genes are TRBV18 and TRBJ2-1; D not resolved. With 0 bases removed from V and 8 bases from J, the gap between germline ends came to 20 bases. The CDR3 is made up of 17 amino acids. Germline V CDR1 and CDR2: KGHSH, LQKENI. The CDR3: CASSPPLSPGGNDEQFF. CDR3 sequence (DNA): TGTGCCAGCTCACCACCGTTAAGCCCCGGTGGTAACGATGAGCAGTTCTTC. The variable domain in full, completed from reference TRBV18 and TRBJ2-1, reads NAGVMQNPRHLVRRRGQEARLRCSPMKGHSHVYWYRQLPEEGLKFMVYLQKENIIDESGMPKERFSAEFPKEGPSILRIQQVVRGDSAAYFCASSPPLSPGGNDEQFFGPGTRLTVL.

The CDR3 DNA reads as TGTGCCAGCAGCTCTTCTCGGGGCTTCTATCAGCCCCAGCATTTT. This translates into CASSSSRGFYQPQHF. The chain links TRBV7-9 to TRBJ1-5; maybe TRBD1 (5 bases). V dropped 4 bases and J dropped 5 bases, with 15 bases sitting between them. The CDR3 loop spans 15 amino acids. The V gene's germline CDR1 is SEHNR and CDR2 FQNEAQ (reference sequence). The variable domain in full, with the rest retrieved from reference TRBV7-9 and TRBJ1-5, is DTGVSQNPRHKITKRGQNVTFRCDPISEHNRLYWYRQTLGQGPEFLTYFQNEAQLEKSRLLSDRFSAERPKGSFSTLEIQRTEQGDSAMYLCASSSSRGFYQPQHFGDGTRLSIL.

V usage is TRBV7-3 and J usage is TRBJ2-7, with D perhaps TRBD2 (5 bases). Trimming took off 1 base at V and 6 bases at J, with 10 bases between the two ends. Germline lookup yields CDR1 SGHTA and CDR2 FQGTGA. This CDR3 contains 13 residues. As DNA, the CDR3 is TGTGCCAGCAGCTTAATGGCGGGCTCCGAGCAGTACTTC. As protein: CASSLMAGSEQYF.

The chain carries TRBV28 and TRBJ2-7, with 8 positions matching TRBD2. The germline V gene encodes CDR1 MDHEN and CDR2 SYDVKM. This CDR3 is built from 16 residues. Unmatched junction bases numbered 15, after V lost 7 bases and J lost 4 bases. The CDR3 protein is CASTSPGTSFGYEQYF. The DNA of the CDR3 is TGTGCCAGCACCTCCCCCGGGACTAGTTTTGGGTACGAGCAGTACTTC.

The rearrangement links TRBV7-2 to TRBJ2-1, with 11 bases fitting TRBD1. In germline, CDR1 is SGHTA, CDR2 FQGNSA. This CDR3 contains 17 residues. The trim removed 0 bases at V and 9 bases at J, leaving 10 bases unmatched. The CDR3: CASSLAGTGGFMGEQFF. The CDR3 DNA follows: TGTGCCAGCAGCTTAGCGGGGACAGGGGGTTTTATGGGTGAGCAGTTCTTC.

The chain joins TRBV27 to TRBJ1-1; D is perhaps TRBD1 (6 bases). This CDR3 is 17 amino acids long. V dropped 6 bases and J dropped 4 bases, with 24 bases sitting between them. CDR1 is MNHEY, CDR2 SMNVEV, per germline (reference sequence). The CDR3 nucleotides are TGTGCCAGCAGCCCTCTCGGGACATCCCCCCAAGGCACTGAAGCTTTCTTT. This gives the protein CASSPLGTSPQGTEAFF.

With regard to this clonotype: The junction and the germline gene differ at one end; a read error may be behind it. The CDR3 DNA reads TGTGCCAGCAGTTTTAGGAGACAGGGTCAGGCTTTCTTT. Translated: CASSFRRQGQAFF. V is TRBV24-1 and J is TRBJ1-1, with 7 bases identical to TRBD1. The CDR3 consists of 13 residues. CDR1 is KGHDR and CDR2 is SFDVKD in the germline V gene.

The gene calls are TRBV20-1 and TRBJ2-3; no reliable D call. V lost 4 bases, J lost 0 bases, and 11 bases lay in between. CDR1 and CDR2 from the germline V gene are DFQATT and SNEGSKA (reference sequence). This CDR3 has 14 amino acids. DNA of the CDR3: TGCAGTGCTACCGCGTCCACGAGCACAGATACGCAGTATTTT. Encoded protein: CSATASTSTDTQYF.

CDR3 residues: CASSWGWGGGTDTQYF. CDR3 nucleotides: TGTGCCAGCAGCTGGGGTTGGGGCGGCGGCACAGATACGCAGTATTTT. The chain recombines TRBV7-9 with TRBJ2-3, with a tentative D call TRBD1 (5 bases). This CDR3 is built from 16 residues. Trimming stripped 4 bases from V and 1 base from J, with 15 bases between. The germline CDR1 and CDR2 sequences are SEHNR and FQNEAQ (reference sequence).

V gene TRBV7-3 combines with J gene TRBJ2-3, with D possibly being TRBD1 or TRBD2 (6 bases each). In germline, CDR1 is SGHTA, CDR2 FQGTGA. The CDR3 sequence is 16 residues long. V was cut by 2 bases and J by 4 bases, with 16 bases left in between. The CDR3 DNA reads TGTGCCAGCAGCTTACGAGCCAGGGGAGGTGCAGATACGCAGTATTTT. It specifies CASSLRARGGADTQYF. Combining the CDR3 with reference TRBV7-3 and TRBJ2-3 gives the whole variable domain GAGVSQTPSNKVTEKGKYVELRCDPISGHTALYWYRQSLGQGPEFLIYFQGTGAADDSGLPNDRFFAVRPEGSVSTLKIQRTERGDSAVYLCASSLRARGGADTQYFGPGTRLTVL.

In this sample, this clonotype turned up a few times. V and J are TRBV20-1 and TRBJ1-3; no definite D call. This CDR3 is 14 amino acids long. Per germline, CDR1 DFQATT and CDR2 SNEGSKA (reference sequence). V was pared by 4 bases and J by 0 bases, with 10 bases between. Written as DNA, the CDR3 is TGCAGTGCTAATCATCCCAACTCTGGAAACACCATATATTTT. Translating it yields CSANHPNSGNTIYF.

J is TRBJ2-5 and V is TRBV11-2, with a weak D call TRBD2 (6 bases). V lost 5 bases and J lost 7, with 20 bases in between. This CDR3 is built from 15 residues. Germline V gene sequence: CDR1 SGHAT, CDR2 FQNNGV. CDR3 amino acids: CASSRGTVTPGTQYF. DNA for the CDR3: TGTGCCAGCAGCCGCGGGACGGTAACCCCGGGGACCCAGTACTTC. Combining the CDR3 with reference TRBV11-2 and TRBJ2-5 gives the whole variable domain EAGVAQSPRYKIIEKRQSVAFWCNPISGHATLYWYQQILGQGPKLLIQFQNNGVVDDSQLPKDRFSAERLKGVDSTLKIQPAKLEDSAVYLCASSRGTVTPGTQYFGPGTRLLVL.

The chain uses TRBV10-3 and TRBJ1-1; D is perhaps TRBD1 (5 bases). The ends were cut back, 3 bases at V and 5 bases at J, with 13 bases in the middle. The V gene's germline CDR1 is ENHRY and CDR2 SYGVKD. The CDR3 extends over 14 amino acids. CDR3 protein: CAISDTRAGTEAFF. The DNA of the CDR3 is TGTGCCATCAGTGATACCAGGGCTGGGACTGAAGCTTTCTTT.

V and J are TRBV20-1 and TRBJ2-5, with 7 bases that match TRBD2. The CDR3 runs 14 residues. With 6 bases clipped from V and 2 bases from J, the junction kept 9 bases outside the gene matches. Germline V lookup: CDR1 DFQATT, CDR2 SNEGSKA (reference sequence). The CDR3 DNA follows: TGCAGTGCCGTAAAAGCGGGGCTTCAAGAGACCCAGTACTTC. It encodes CSAVKAGLQETQYF.

This clonotype was observed a few times. This CDR3 reads CSARSLANIRNEQFF. CDR3 coding DNA: TGCAGTGCCCGATCCCTAGCGAACATTCGGAATGAGCAGTTCTTC. This chain uses TRBV20-1 with TRBJ2-1; D perhaps matches TRBD2 (6 bases). The CDR3 consists of 15 residues. V lost 6 bases to trimming and J lost 7 bases, with 22 bases between them. Germline loops: CDR1 DFQATT, CDR2 SNEGSKA (reference sequence).

This clonotype is judged medium-sized. The rearrangement links TRBV20-1 to TRBJ1-1, with D perhaps TRBD1 (5 bases). Per the germline V gene, CDR1 is DFQATT and CDR2 is SNEGSKA (reference sequence). V was cut by 1 base and J by 0 bases, with 6 bases left in between. This CDR3 comprises 13 residues. CDR3 in amino acids: CSARVTVNTEAFF. The CDR3 region has the DNA TGCAGTGCTAGAGTGACAGTGAACACTGAAGCTTTCTTT.